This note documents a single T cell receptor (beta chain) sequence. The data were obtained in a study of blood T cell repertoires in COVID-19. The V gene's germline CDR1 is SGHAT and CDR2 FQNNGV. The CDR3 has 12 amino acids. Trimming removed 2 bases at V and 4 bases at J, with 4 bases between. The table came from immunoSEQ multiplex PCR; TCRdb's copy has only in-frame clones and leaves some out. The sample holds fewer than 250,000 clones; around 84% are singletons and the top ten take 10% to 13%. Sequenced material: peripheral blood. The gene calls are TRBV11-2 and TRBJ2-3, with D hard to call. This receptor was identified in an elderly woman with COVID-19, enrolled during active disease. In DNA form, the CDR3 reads TGTGCCAGCAGCTTACCCTCAGATACGCAGTATTTT. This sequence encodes CASSLPSDTQYF. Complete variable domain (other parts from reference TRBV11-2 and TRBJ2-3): EAGVAQSPRYKIIEKRQSVAFWCNPISGHATLYWYQQILGQGPKLLIQFQNNGVVDDSQLPKDRFSAERLKGVDSTLKIQPAKLEDSAVYLCASSLPSDTQYFGPGTRLTVL.